These T cell receptor beta chains were read from a single sample in a study of control samples from healthy donors and cancer patients. TCRdb keeps only in-frame clones here, not all; method: immunoSEQ multiplex PCR. Among some 120,000 clones listed, about 90% were seen once. Sequencing input: blood. The receptors here all came from a man aged 55 to 70 in good health. CDR3s include the opening cysteine and the closing phenylalanine or tryptophan. D genes are given only for firm matches. Clone sizes are given selectively: once, few, many, or a class where the clone is expanded.

-	-	TRBJ1-6	TRBV28	TGTGCCAGCAGTTTGGGACTCTATAATTCACCCCTCCACTTT	CASSLGLYNSPLHF
-	-	TRBJ2-7	TRBV5-6	TGTGCCAGCAGCCTAGGGCCGGGCAGGGGTTTTGACTACGAGCAGTACTTC	CASSLGPGRGFDYEQYF
-	-	TRBJ2-2	TRBV4-1	TGCGCCAGCAGCCACAGCTTGAGCAGGGGTGGGGCCGGGGAGCTGTTTTTT	CASSHSLSRGGAGELFF
-	-	TRBJ1-1	TRBV7-9	TGTGCCAGCAGCCCTACTAGGGGGATGGGGGGCGCGGACACTGAAGCTTTCTTT	CASSPTRGMGGADTEAFF
-	once	TRBJ2-3	TRBV28	TGTGCCAGCAGAACTATACAAAGCACAGATACGCAGTATTTT	CASRTIQSTDTQYF
-	-	TRBJ1-3	TRBV15	TGTGCCACCGCACGATGGAAGGGGTCTGGAAACACCATATATTTT	CATARWKGSGNTIYF
-	-	TRBJ1-1	TRBV5-1	TGCGCCAGTTCTCAGGGACCTGAAGCTTTCTTT	CASSQGPEAFF
TRBD1	-	TRBJ1-1	TRBV28	TGTGCCACTGGATCGGGACAGATGAACACTGAAGCTTTCTTT	CATGSGQMNTEAFF
-	-	TRBJ1-6	TRBV19	TGTGCCAGTAGTATGGCAGACGGGTCACCCCTCCACTTT	CASSMADGSPLHF
TRBD1	-	TRBJ2-2	TRBV24-1	TGTGCCACCAGTGGAACACCGGGACAGGGAGATAACACCGGGGAGCTGTTTTTT	CATSGTPGQGDNTGELFF
TRBD1	-	TRBJ2-4	TRBV7-2	TGTGCCAGCAGCTTAGTTGACAGGGGAGTTGGCAAAAACATTCAGTACTTC	CASSLVDRGVGKNIQYF
-	-	TRBJ2-7	TRBV29-1	TGCAGCGTTGATTGTCGCGTCAGCTACGAGCAGTACTTC	CSVDCRVSYEQYF
-	once	TRBJ1-1	TRBV4-3	TGCGCCAGCAGCCCTCAGGGAATGAACACTGAAGCTTTCTTT	CASSPQGMNTEAFF
TRBD1	-	TRBJ2-2	TRBV30	TGTGCCTGGAGCGCCTCCGGGACAGCCACCGGGGAGCTGTTTTTT	CAWSASGTATGELFF
TRBD2	-	TRBJ2-1	TRBV5-4	TGTGCCAGCACCCGGGGTAGCGGGACAAACAATGAGCAGTTCTTC	CASTRGSGTNNEQFF
-	-	TRBJ1-4	TRBV28	TGTGCCAGCAATGACGGGTCTGCAACTAATGAAAAACTGTTTTTT	CASNDGSATNEKLFF
-	-	TRBJ2-6	TRBV6-5	TGTGCCAGCAGTTACTCGAACCCGGGGGCCAACGTCCTGACTTTC	CASSYSNPGANVLTF
-	-	TRBJ1-5	TRBV7-2	TGTGCCAGCAGCTTCAGGGCCCAACAGCCCCAGCATTTT	CASSFRAQQPQHF
-	-	TRBJ1-3	TRBV7-2	TGTGCCAGCAGCTTAGGCAGCCTCTCTGGAAACACCATATATTTT	CASSLGSLSGNTIYF
-	-	TRBJ1-1	TRBV19	TGTGCCAGTACTGAGACATTTCTGAACACTGAAGCTTTCTTT	CASTETFLNTEAFF
-	-	TRBJ2-7	TRBV9	TGTGCCAGCAGCGTAGGACTTGCAGCCTACGAGCAGTACTTC	CASSVGLAAYEQYF
-	-	TRBJ2-5	TRBV5-5	TGTGCCAGCAGCTTGGCAGTACAAGAGACCCAGTACTTC	CASSLAVQETQYF
-	-	TRBJ1-6	TRBV9	TGTGCCAGCAGCGTAGGGGCGAATTCACCCCTCCACTTT	CASSVGANSPLHF
-	-	TRBJ1-1	TRBV12-3/TRBV12-4	TGTGCCAGCAGTTTCGGAGCGAACACTGAAGCTTTCTTT	CASSFGANTEAFF
-	-	TRBJ1-5	TRBV10-1	TGCGCCAGCATTTTGCTTCGGGGGGGGCGAAGTCAGCCCCAGCATTTT	CASILLRGGRSQPQHF
-	-	TRBJ1-5	TRBV6-5	TGTGCCAGCAGTTACTCAGGGGCAGGCAATCAGCCCCAGCATTTT	CASSYSGAGNQPQHF
TRBD1	-	TRBJ2-2	TRBV7-3	TGTGCCAGCAGCCGACAGGGGGTGTCCACCGGGGAGCTGTTTTTT	CASSRQGVSTGELFF
TRBD1	-	TRBJ1-2	TRBV12-5	TGTGCTAGTGGTCTCGCAGGGACAGACTGGAGAGGCTACACCTTC	CASGLAGTDWRGYTF
-	once	TRBJ2-7	TRBV7-2	TGTGCCAGCAGCCCAGAGCAGGGGGGCCACGAGCAGTACTTC	CASSPEQGGHEQYF
-	-	TRBJ1-4	TRBV19	TGTGCCAGTCACGGGGGGCCCTCAACTAATGAAAAACTGTTTTTT	CASHGGPSTNEKLFF
TRBD1	-	TRBJ2-1	TRBV10-1	TGCGCCAGCAGTGAGTCGGGACTGACAGGGGATGAGCAGTTCTTC	CASSESGLTGDEQFF
TRBD1	-	TRBJ1-5	TRBV30	TGTGCCTGGAGCCAGGGGGTTCAACAGCCCCAGCATTTT	CAWSQGVQQPQHF
-	-	TRBJ1-2	TRBV6-5	TGTGCCAGCAGGGCTCCCGGTGGGTATGGCTACACCTTC	CASRAPGGYGYTF
-	-	TRBJ2-7	TRBV7-9	TGTGCCAGCAGCTCTAATAATGCCTACGAGCAGTACTTC	CASSSNNAYEQYF
-	-	TRBJ2-7	TRBV5-1	TGCGCCAGCAGCTTAGAAAGACAGGGACTTCCCTACGAGCAGTACTTC	CASSLERQGLPYEQYF
-	-	TRBJ2-7	TRBV6-5	TGTGCCAGCAGTTATGGGTACACGTTAAGCTCCTACGAGCAGTACTTC	CASSYGYTLSSYEQYF
TRBD1	-	TRBJ2-1	TRBV24-1	TGTGCCACCACACCAGGGGGGACAGGAGCTTACAATGAGCAGTTCTTC	CATTPGGTGAYNEQFF
TRBD2	-	TRBJ2-3	TRBV9	TGTGCCAGCAGCCTCACGACTAGCGGCACAGATACGCAGTATTTT	CASSLTTSGTDTQYF
-	-	TRBJ1-1	TRBV10-3	TGTGCCATCGGTCTATTTGAGGACAGTGAGGCTTTCTTT	CAIGLFEDSEAFF
-	-	TRBJ1-2	TRBV7-2	TGTGCCAGCAGCCAGGCCCCAGGCTATGGCTACACCTTC	CASSQAPGYGYTF
TRBD1	-	TRBJ1-2	TRBV10-2	TGCGCCAGCAGCAACCTAGACAGGGGCGGGGATGGCTACACCTTC	CASSNLDRGGDGYTF
-	once	TRBJ2-2	TRBV29-1	TGCAGCGTTGGTGTCGGGTTTTTTAACGGGGAGCTGTTTTTT	CSVGVGFFNGELFF
TRBD1	-	TRBJ1-2	TRBV19	TGTGCCAGTACCGACGGACAGGGGGGATATGGCTACACCTTC	CASTDGQGGYGYTF
-	-	TRBJ2-3	TRBV3-1/TRBV3-2	TGTGCCAGCAGCCAAGGGTTTGGAACAATATCCACAGATACGCAGTATTTT	CASSQGFGTISTDTQYF
TRBD1	-	TRBJ1-2	TRBV7-2	TGTGCCAGCAGGGGGACAGGGGGGAACTATGGCTACACCTTC	CASRGTGGNYGYTF
-	-	TRBJ2-5	TRBV29-1	TGCAGCGTTGCCAAAGGACGGTCGACATATCAAGAGACCCAGTACTTC	CSVAKGRSTYQETQYF
TRBD1	-	TRBJ1-5	TRBV3-1/TRBV3-2	TGTGCCAGCAGCCAAAGACAGGGAAGCAATCAGCCCCAGCATTTT	CASSQRQGSNQPQHF
-	-	TRBJ1-2	TRBV5-1	TGCGCCAGCAGCTTGGGCGCAGGGGACTATGGCTACACCTTC	CASSLGAGDYGYTF
-	-	TRBJ1-5	TRBV5-1	TGCGCCAGCAGCTTGCGGGGGTCTAGCAATCAGCCCCAGCATTTT	CASSLRGSSNQPQHF
-	-	TRBJ1-4	TRBV29-1	TGCAGCGTACAGCCTCTACCAAATGAAAAACTGTTTTTT	CSVQPLPNEKLFF
-	-	TRBJ2-3	TRBV2	TGTGCCAGCAATCTACAGCTTCCTAGCACAGATACGCAGTATTTT	CASNLQLPSTDTQYF
TRBD1	-	TRBJ1-2	TRBV7-6	TGTGCCAGCAGCTTAGCCCAACAGGGGGGTGGCTACACCTTC	CASSLAQQGGGYTF
TRBD1	once	TRBJ1-2	TRBV7-9	TGTGCCAGCAGCCACTGGGACAGGAATAACTATGGCTACACCTTC	CASSHWDRNNYGYTF
-	-	TRBJ2-2	TRBV4-1	TGCGCCAGCAGCCTCTATGGCAACACCGGGGAGCTGTTTTTT	CASSLYGNTGELFF
TRBD1	-	TRBJ1-5	TRBV6-5	TGTGCCAGCAGTTATGGAGGGGGCTCCGGTCAGCCCCAGCATTTT	CASSYGGGSGQPQHF